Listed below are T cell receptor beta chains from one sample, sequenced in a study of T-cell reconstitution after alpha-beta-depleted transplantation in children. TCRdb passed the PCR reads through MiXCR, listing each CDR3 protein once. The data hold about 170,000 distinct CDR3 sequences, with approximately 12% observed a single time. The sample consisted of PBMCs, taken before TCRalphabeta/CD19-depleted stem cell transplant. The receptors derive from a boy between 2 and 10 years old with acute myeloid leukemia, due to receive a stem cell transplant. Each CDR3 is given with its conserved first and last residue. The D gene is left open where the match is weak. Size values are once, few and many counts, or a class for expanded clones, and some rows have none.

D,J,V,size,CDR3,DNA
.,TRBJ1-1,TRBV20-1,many,CSANRGLRTEAFF,TGCAGTGCAAATAGGGGGTTGAGAACTGAAGCTTTCTTT
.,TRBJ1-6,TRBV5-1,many,CASSPGQNNSPLHF,TGCGCCAGCAGTCCCGGACAGAATAATTCACCCCTCCACTTT
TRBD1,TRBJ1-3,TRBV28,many,CASSSPGGGSGNTIYF,TGTGCCAGCAGCTCTCCAGGGGGAGGTTCTGGAAACACCATATATTTT
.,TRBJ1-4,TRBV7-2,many,CASRMGAGATNEKLFF,TGTGCCAGCAGGATGGGGGCCGGGGCGACTAATGAAAAACTGTTTTTT
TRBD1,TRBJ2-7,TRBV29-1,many,CSVCAPGQYEQYF,TGCAGCGTTTGTGCCCCGGGACAGTACGAGCAGTACTTC
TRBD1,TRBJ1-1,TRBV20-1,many,CSAPYRGPEAFF,TGCAGTGCACCATACAGGGGGCCTGAAGCTTTCTTT
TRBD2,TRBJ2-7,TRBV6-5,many,CASSYAGDYEQYF,TGTGCCAGCAGTTACGCGGGGGACTACGAGCAGTACTTC
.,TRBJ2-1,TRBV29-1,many,CSVLSVYNEQFF,TGCAGCGTTCTGAGCGTCTACAATGAGCAGTTCTTC
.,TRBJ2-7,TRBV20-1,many,CSAIRSSYEQYF,TGCAGTGCTATCAGGAGCTCCTACGAGCAGTACTTC
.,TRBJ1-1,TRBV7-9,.,CASSPQNTEAFF,TGTGCCAGCAGCCCCCAAAACACTGAAGCTTTCTTT
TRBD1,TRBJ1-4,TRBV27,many,CASSTHRGGDEKLFF,TGTGCCAGCAGTACACACAGGGGAGGAGATGAAAAACTGTTTTTT
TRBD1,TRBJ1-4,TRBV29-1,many,CSVEFNRDRKLFF,TGCAGCGTGGAATTCAACCGGGACAGAAAACTGTTTTTT
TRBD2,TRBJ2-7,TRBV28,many,CASLLADSYEQYF,TGTGCCAGCTTACTAGCGGACTCCTACGAGCAGTACTTC
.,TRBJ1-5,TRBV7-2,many,CASSFEGIQPQHF,TGTGCCAGCAGCTTCGAGGGTATACAGCCCCAGCATTTT
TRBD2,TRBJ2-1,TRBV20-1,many,CSARVRERYNEQFF,TGCAGTGCTAGAGTGCGGGAGCGCTACAATGAGCAGTTCTTC
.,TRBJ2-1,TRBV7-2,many,CASSLMLGSSYNEQFF,TGTGCCAGCAGCCTGATGTTGGGGAGCTCCTACAATGAGCAGTTCTTC
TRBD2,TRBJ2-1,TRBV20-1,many,CSARTSGPYNEQFF,TGCAGTGCTAGGACTAGCGGGCCCTACAATGAGCAGTTCTTC
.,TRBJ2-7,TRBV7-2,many,CASSLILLYEQYF,TGTGCCAGCAGCTTAATCCTCCTCTACGAGCAGTACTTC
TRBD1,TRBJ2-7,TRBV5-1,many,CASRTGYEQYF,TGCGCCAGCCGGACAGGCTACGAGCAGTACTTC
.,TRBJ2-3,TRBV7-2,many,CASNIPGTRSNTQYF,TGTGCCAGCAACATACCCGGGACTCGGAGTAATACGCAGTATTTT
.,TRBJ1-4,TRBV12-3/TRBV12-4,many,CASKLSAELFF,TGTGCCAGCAAACTCTCCGCGGAACTGTTTTTT
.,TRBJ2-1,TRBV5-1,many,CASSQPNVSSGTPRDEQFF,TGCGCCAGCAGCCAACCGAACGTATCAAGCGGAACTCCCCGCGATGAGCAGTTCTTC
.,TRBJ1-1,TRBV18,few,CASSPSTHSRVAFF,TGTGCCAGCTCACCATCAACGCACAGCCGGGTGGCTTTCTTT
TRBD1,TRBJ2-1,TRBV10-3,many,CAISEGTDNEQFF,TGTGCCATCAGTGAGGGGACAGACAATGAGCAGTTCTTC
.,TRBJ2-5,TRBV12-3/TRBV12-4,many,CASSIRQQKETQYF,TGTGCCAGCAGTATTAGACAGCAAAAAGAGACCCAGTACTTC
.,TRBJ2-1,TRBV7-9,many,CASSFGGPADYNEQSF,TGTGCCAGCAGCTTCGGCGGGCCGGCTGATTACAATGAGCAGTCCTTC
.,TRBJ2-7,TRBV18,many,CASSPPGLMNYEQYF,TGTGCCAGCTCACCACCGGGACTGATGAACTACGAGCAGTACTTC
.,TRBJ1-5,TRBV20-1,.,CCAFELLRGGNQPQHF,TGCTGTGCTTTCGAATTGCTTAGAGGGGGCAATCAGCCCCAGCATTTT
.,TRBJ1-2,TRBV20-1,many,CSARGQMSYGYTF,TGCAGTGCTAGAGGTCAGATGAGCTATGGCTACACCTTC
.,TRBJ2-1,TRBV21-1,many,CASSRGSGPRGGVNNEQFF,TGTGCCAGCAGCAGGGGGTCAGGACCGAGAGGGGGGGTAAACAATGAGCAGTTCTTC
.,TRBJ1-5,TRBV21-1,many,CASSKVTGVKDNQPQHF,TGTGCCAGCAGCAAAGTAACAGGGGTTAAGGACAATCAGCCCCAGCATTTT
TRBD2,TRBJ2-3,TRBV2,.,CASSPGLAGGPMTDTQYF,TGTGCCAGCAGCCCTGGACTAGCGGGGGGGCCCATGACAGATACGCAGTATTTT
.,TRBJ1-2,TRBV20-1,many,CSARDPGNRGYTF,TGCAGTGCTAGAGATCCAGGGAACCGTGGCTACACCTTC
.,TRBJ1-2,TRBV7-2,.,CASTLGTVYGYTF,TGTGCCAGCACTCTGGGTACGGTCTATGGCTACACCTTC
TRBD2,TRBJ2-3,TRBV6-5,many,CASSYGAGLPRDTQYF,TGTGCCAGCAGTTACGGGGCGGGACTACCTCGGGATACGCAGTATTTT
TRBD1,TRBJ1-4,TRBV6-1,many,CASSLNRGINEKLFF,TGTGCCAGCAGTCTTAACAGGGGTATTAATGAAAAACTGTTTTTT
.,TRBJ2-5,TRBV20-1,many,CSARESPLETQYF,TGCAGTGCTAGAGAGAGCCCGTTAGAGACCCAGTACTTC
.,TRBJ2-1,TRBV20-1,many,CSARWGQSSYNEQFF,TGCAGTGCTAGATGGGGTCAAAGCTCCTACAATGAGCAGTTCTTC
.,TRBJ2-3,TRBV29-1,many,CSVESGPGRSTQYF,TGCAGCGTTGAGTCCGGGCCAGGGAGGTCTACGCAGTATTTT
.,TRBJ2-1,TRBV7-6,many,CASSHTRGNEQFF,TGTGCCAGCAGCCACACTAGGGGCAATGAGCAGTTCTTC
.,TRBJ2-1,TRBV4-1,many,CASSQGGGNEQFF,TGCGCCAGCAGCCAAGGGGGTGGCAATGAGCAGTTCTTC
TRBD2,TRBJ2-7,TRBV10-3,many,CAISGLAGEGEQYF,TGTGCCATCAGTGGGCTAGCGGGAGAAGGCGAGCAGTACTTC
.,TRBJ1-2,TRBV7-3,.,CASSLTSGQGPRDGYTF,TGTGCCAGCAGCTTAACTAGCGGGCAGGGCCCCCGGGATGGCTACACCTTC
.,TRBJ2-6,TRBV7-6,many,CASSSGYRASSGANVLTF,TGTGCCAGCAGCTCAGGGTACAGGGCAAGCTCTGGGGCCAACGTCCTGACTTTC
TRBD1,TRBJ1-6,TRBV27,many,CASSLITQGARNSPLHF,TGTGCCAGCAGTTTAATCACACAGGGGGCCCGAAATTCACCCCTCCACTTT
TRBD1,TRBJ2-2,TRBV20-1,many,CSARHRDRGTGELFF,TGCAGTGCTAGACACCGGGACAGGGGGACCGGGGAGCTGTTTTTT
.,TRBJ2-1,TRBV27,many,CASRLGNEQFF,TGTGCCAGCCGGTTGGGTAATGAGCAGTTCTTC
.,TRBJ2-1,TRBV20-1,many,CSGLVRPPYNEQFF,TGCAGTGGGCTGGTTCGACCTCCTTACAATGAGCAGTTCTTC
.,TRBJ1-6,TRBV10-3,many,CAISDGNSYNSPLHF,TGTGCCATCAGTGATGGGAACTCCTATAATTCACCCCTCCACTTT
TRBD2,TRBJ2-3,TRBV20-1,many,CSEGLAGDTDTQYF,TGCAGTGAGGGTCTAGCGGGGGACACAGATACGCAGTATTTT
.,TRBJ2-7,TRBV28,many,CASSFVGSYEQYF,TGTGCCAGCAGTTTTGTAGGATCGTACGAGCAGTACTTC
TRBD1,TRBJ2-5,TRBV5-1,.,CASSPRPGQQETQYF,TGCGCCAGCAGCCCACGACCGGGACAGCAAGAGACCCAGTACTTC